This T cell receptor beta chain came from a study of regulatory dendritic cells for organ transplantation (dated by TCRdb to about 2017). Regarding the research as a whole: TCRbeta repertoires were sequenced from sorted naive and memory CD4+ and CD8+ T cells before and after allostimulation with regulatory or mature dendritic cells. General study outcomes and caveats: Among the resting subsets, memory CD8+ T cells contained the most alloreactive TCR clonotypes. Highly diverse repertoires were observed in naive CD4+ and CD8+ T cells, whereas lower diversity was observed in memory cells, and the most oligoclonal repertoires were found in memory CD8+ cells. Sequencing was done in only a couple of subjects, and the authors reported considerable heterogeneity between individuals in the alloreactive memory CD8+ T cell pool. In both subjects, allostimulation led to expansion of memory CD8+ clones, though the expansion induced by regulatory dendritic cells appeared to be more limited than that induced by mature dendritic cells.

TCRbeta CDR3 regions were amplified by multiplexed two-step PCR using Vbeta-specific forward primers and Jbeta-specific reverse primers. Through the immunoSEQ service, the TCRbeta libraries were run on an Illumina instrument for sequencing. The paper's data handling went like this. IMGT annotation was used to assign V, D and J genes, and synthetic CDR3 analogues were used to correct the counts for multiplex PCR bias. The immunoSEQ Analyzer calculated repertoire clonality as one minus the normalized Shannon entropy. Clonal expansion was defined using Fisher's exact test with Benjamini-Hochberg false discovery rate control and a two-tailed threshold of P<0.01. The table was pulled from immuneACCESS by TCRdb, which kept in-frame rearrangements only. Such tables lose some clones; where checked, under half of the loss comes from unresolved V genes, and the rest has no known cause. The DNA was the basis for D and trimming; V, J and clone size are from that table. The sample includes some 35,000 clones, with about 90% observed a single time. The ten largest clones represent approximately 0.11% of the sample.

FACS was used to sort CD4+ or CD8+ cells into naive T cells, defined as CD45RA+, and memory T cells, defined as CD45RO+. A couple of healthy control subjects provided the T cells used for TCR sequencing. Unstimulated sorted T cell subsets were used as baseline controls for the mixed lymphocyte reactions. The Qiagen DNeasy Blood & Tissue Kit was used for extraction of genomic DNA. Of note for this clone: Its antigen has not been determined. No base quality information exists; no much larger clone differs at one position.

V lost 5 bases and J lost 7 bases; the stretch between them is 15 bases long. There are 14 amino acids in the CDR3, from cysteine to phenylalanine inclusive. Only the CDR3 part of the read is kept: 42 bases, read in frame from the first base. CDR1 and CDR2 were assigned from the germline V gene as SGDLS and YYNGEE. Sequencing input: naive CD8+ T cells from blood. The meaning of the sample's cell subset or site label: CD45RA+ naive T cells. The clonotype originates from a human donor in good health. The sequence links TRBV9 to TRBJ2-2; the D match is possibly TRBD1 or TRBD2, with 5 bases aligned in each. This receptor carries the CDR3 CASRETRGGGELFF. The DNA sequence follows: TGTGCCAGCAGAGAAACTCGGGGCGGCGGGGAGCTGTTTTTT.